These 6 T cell receptor beta chains were sequenced from one sample in a study of PD-L1 blockade in urothelial cancer. The data were produced by immunoSEQ multiplex PCR, yet TCRdb's version contains in-frame clones alone and is incomplete. The sample has approximately 100,000 clones, around 82% seen once. The material sequenced was PBMCs, taken around atezolizumab (anti-PD-L1) treatment. These receptors were taken from a middle-aged man with urothelial cancer.

The chain's CDR3 is CASGSRGYEQYF. Here the CDR3 DNA reads TGTGCCAGCGGAAGCAGGGGCTACGAGCAGTACTTC. The chain carries TRBV4-2 and TRBJ2-7; D perhaps matches TRBD1 (6 bases). V dropped 8 bases and J dropped 3 bases, with 11 bases sitting between them. This CDR3 has 12 residues. The germline V gene has CDR1 LGHNA and CDR2 YNFKEQ.

V gene TRBV28 combines with J gene TRBJ1-4; tentatively, D is TRBD1 (5 bases). Per the germline V gene, CDR1 is MDHEN and CDR2 is SYDVKM. This CDR3 is built from 14 residues. V was pared by 7 bases and J by 8 bases, with 17 bases between. Here the CDR3 reads CASTYGRGWEKLFF. DNA for the CDR3: TGTGCCAGCACCTATGGGAGGGGCTGGGAAAAACTGTTTTTT.

CDR3 in amino acids: CASSYQEAAYEQYF. CDR3 DNA: TGTGCCAGCAGTTACCAGGAGGCCGCCTACGAGCAGTACTTC. V is TRBV6-6 and J is TRBJ2-7; D perhaps matches TRBD2 (5 bases). Germline V gene lookup returns CDR1 MNHNY and CDR2 SVGAGI (reference sequence). Trimming shortened V by 2 bases and J by 2 bases, and 10 bases separated the two germline ends. The CDR3 has 14 amino acids.

The rearrangement links TRBV7-9 to TRBJ1-4, with 8 bases aligning to TRBD1. V was pared by 5 bases and J by 7 bases, with 6 bases of the junction left unmatched. The CDR3 spans 14 residues. Per germline, CDR1 SEHNR and CDR2 FQNEAQ (reference sequence). In DNA form, the CDR3 reads TGTGCCAGCAGCGTAGACAGGGGCCTTGAAAAACTGTTTTTT. Protein sequence: CASSVDRGLEKLFF.

The chain couples TRBV5-1 to TRBJ2-2; a weak D match, TRBD1 (7 bases). V lost 0 bases and J lost 10, with 13 bases in between. The CDR3 is made up of 14 amino acids. Germline CDR1 and CDR2: SGHRS and YFSETQ. CDR3 amino acids: CASSLAQGGQELFF. The CDR3 nucleotides read TGCGCCAGCAGCTTGGCCCAGGGGGGACAGGAGCTGTTTTTT.

The rearrangement joins TRBV11-2 to TRBJ2-1, with a weak D call TRBD1 (6 bases). In germline, CDR1 is SGHAT, CDR2 FQNNGV. The CDR3 totals 15 residues. V gave up 5 bases and J gave up 5 bases, with 16 bases separating them. CDR3 protein: CASSAKGELNNEQFF. As DNA, the CDR3 is TGTGCCAGCAGCGCAAAGGGGGAGCTGAACAATGAGCAGTTCTTC.